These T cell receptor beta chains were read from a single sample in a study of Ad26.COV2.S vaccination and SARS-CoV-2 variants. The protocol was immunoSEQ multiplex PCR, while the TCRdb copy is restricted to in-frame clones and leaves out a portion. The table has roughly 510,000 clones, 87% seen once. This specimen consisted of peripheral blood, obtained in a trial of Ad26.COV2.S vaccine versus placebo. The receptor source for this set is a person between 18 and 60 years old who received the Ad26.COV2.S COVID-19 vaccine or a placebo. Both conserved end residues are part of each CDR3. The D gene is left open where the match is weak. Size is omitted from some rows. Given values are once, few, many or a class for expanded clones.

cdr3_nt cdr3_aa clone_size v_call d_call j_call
TGTGCCAGCCGCCCAACGTTCTCTGGAAACACCATATATTTT CASRPTFSGNTIYF - TRBV2 - TRBJ1-3
TGTGCCAGCACCAGGGGGCCATTCAATGAGCAGTTCTTC CASTRGPFNEQFF - TRBV6-5 TRBD1 TRBJ2-1
TGTGCCAGCAGTTTACAGGGGACAAGTGGCTACACCTTC CASSLQGTSGYTF few TRBV28 - TRBJ1-2
TGTGCCAGCAGCTTAGGGCTAGCGGGAGGGTTGTCAGATACGCAGTATTTT CASSLGLAGGLSDTQYF - TRBV7-2 TRBD2 TRBJ2-3
TGTGCCAGCGGGATCAAGGGGGTACAGCCCCAGCATTTT CASGIKGVQPQHF - TRBV2 - TRBJ1-5
TGTGCCAGCAGCTTAGACTCCCGACATAACAATGAGCAGTTCTTC CASSLDSRHNNEQFF - TRBV11-3 - TRBJ2-1
TGTGCCAGTAACATGGACAGGGGATGGAGCTCTGGAAACACCATATATTTT CASNMDRGWSSGNTIYF - TRBV19 TRBD1 TRBJ1-3
TGCAGCGTAGCTAGGGTGTTGGACACTGAAGCTTTCTTT CSVARVLDTEAFF - TRBV29-1 - TRBJ1-1
TGTGCCAGCAGCTTAGGGGTGAGGGACCAGAACACCGGGGAGCTGTTTTTT CASSLGVRDQNTGELFF - TRBV11-2 - TRBJ2-2
TGTGCCAGCAGCCACAATCATAGGGACACTGAAGCTTTCTTT CASSHNHRDTEAFF - TRBV16 - TRBJ1-1
TGTGCCAGCAGCCGACAGGGGACAGATACGCAGTATTTT CASSRQGTDTQYF once TRBV7-3 TRBD1 TRBJ2-3
TGTGCCTGGAGTATCAGGGGAGGGAGCACTGAAGCTTTCTTT CAWSIRGGSTEAFF - TRBV30 - TRBJ1-1
TGTGCCAGCAGCTTAGGGGGCGGGAATACTGAAGCTTTCTTT CASSLGGGNTEAFF - TRBV7-9 - TRBJ1-1
TGCGCCAGCAGACTCGGGGCAGATAATTCACCCCTCCACTTT CASRLGADNSPLHF - TRBV5-1 - TRBJ1-6
TGTGCCAGCAGCGCCGAAGCGGGAGTCTACGAGCAGTACTTC CASSAEAGVYEQYF few TRBV7-2 TRBD2 TRBJ2-7
TGTGCCAGCAGCTTAGGCCCTCTCCGGGCGATGGCAGATACGCAGTATTTT CASSLGPLRAMADTQYF - TRBV7-9 - TRBJ2-3
TGTGCCAGCAGCCAAACAAACACCGGGGAGCTGTTTTTT CASSQTNTGELFF - TRBV7-3 - TRBJ2-2
TGTGCCAGTAGTTCCGACAGGGGCCCCTACAATGAGCAGTTCTTC CASSSDRGPYNEQFF - TRBV19 TRBD1 TRBJ2-1
TGCAGTGCTAGTCTCGGGACAGGAAATGAAAAACTGTTTTTT CSASLGTGNEKLFF - TRBV20-1 TRBD1 TRBJ1-4
TGTGCCAGCAGCTTAGGCAGACCGGATGTGCAGTACTTC CASSLGRPDVQYF - TRBV11-2 - TRBJ2-7
TGTGCCAGCAGTTTCGACAGGGGGGATTCACCCCTCCACTTT CASSFDRGDSPLHF - TRBV6-5 TRBD1 TRBJ1-6
TGTGCCAGCAGCCCCCACACTAGGGATGAGCAGTTCTTC CASSPHTRDEQFF - TRBV7-3 - TRBJ2-1
TGTGCCAGTAGTCCCCTCGGACTAGCGGGAGGGCCTGGGGGAAATGAGCAGTTCTTC CASSPLGLAGGPGGNEQFF - TRBV19 TRBD2 TRBJ2-1
TGCGCCAGCAGCCCGTCGGCCAGTGGTGCCTATGGCTACACCTTC CASSPSASGAYGYTF - TRBV5-1 - TRBJ1-2
TGTGCCAGCAGCGTAGAGGGCAGAGTCCAAGAGACCCAGTACTTC CASSVEGRVQETQYF - TRBV9 - TRBJ2-5
TGTGCCAGCAGCTTAGACCGGGTCAGTATCGAGACCTTC CASSLDRVSIETF - TRBV7-3 - TRBJ1-2
TGTGCCAGCACCAATAGCGGGAGTAGACGCGAGCAGTACTTC CASTNSGSRREQYF few TRBV11-1 TRBD2 TRBJ2-7
TGCGCCAGCAGGCAAGACCCCAATTCACCCCTCCACTTT CASRQDPNSPLHF - TRBV5-1 - TRBJ1-6
TGTGCCAGTAATCCAAGCTGGGGAGCCAGTCAGCCCCAGCATTTT CASNPSWGASQPQHF - TRBV19 - TRBJ1-5
TGTGCCACCAACCCGACAGGGGCTGGAAACACCATATATTTT CATNPTGAGNTIYF once TRBV15 TRBD1 TRBJ1-3
TGTGCCAGCAGCAAAGAGGTTCTGGAGGGGAAGTACTTC CASSKEVLEGKYF - TRBV21-1 - TRBJ2-7
TGTGCCAGCAGCTTAGATCTACAGTCTGAGCAGTACTTC CASSLDLQSEQYF - TRBV11-3 - TRBJ2-7
TGCGCCAGCAGCTTGGGGGACAGAGCTAACTATGGCTACACCTTC CASSLGDRANYGYTF - TRBV5-1 TRBD1 TRBJ1-2
TGTGCCAGCAGCCTCCGGGACCCCCGTAGGGATGAGCAGTTCTTC CASSLRDPRRDEQFF - TRBV6-5 - TRBJ2-1
TGCGCCAGCAGCCAAGCGCTTTCCGGGACAGGGAACTACGAGCAGTACTTC CASSQALSGTGNYEQYF - TRBV4-1 TRBD1 TRBJ2-7
TGTGCCAGCAGGGAACAGGGTGGCCTAGAGACCCAGTACTTC CASREQGGLETQYF - TRBV5-6 - TRBJ2-5
TGTGCCAGTAGTGCGACGGGACTAGCGGGGGAGGGTCGAGAGACCCAGTACTTC CASSATGLAGEGRETQYF - TRBV19 TRBD2 TRBJ2-5
TGTGCCACCTCGCGTGGGTGGGGTGAAAAACTGTTTTTT CATSRGWGEKLFF - TRBV19 - TRBJ1-4
TGTGCCAGCAGTCAAAGCGGATCAGGGTATGGCTACACCTTC CASSQSGSGYGYTF - TRBV28 - TRBJ1-2
TGTGCCAGCGCAAGGACCGAATCGCCGATAGAGACCCAGTACTTC CASARTESPIETQYF - TRBV2 - TRBJ2-5
TGTGCCAGCGGGAGTATGGGACTAGCGGGAGTGAATACCGGGGAGCTGTTTTTT CASGSMGLAGVNTGELFF - TRBV21-1 - TRBJ2-2
TGTGCCAGCAGCCAGTGGGTGAACTATGGCTACACCTTC CASSQWVNYGYTF - TRBV14 - TRBJ1-2
TGTGCCAGCAGCTTAAGCCGGAACACTGAAGCTTTCTTT CASSLSRNTEAFF - TRBV11-3 - TRBJ1-1
TGTGCCAGCAGCCAGAATAGCGGGAGGAAGGGCTACGAGCAGTACTTC CASSQNSGRKGYEQYF - TRBV28 TRBD2 TRBJ2-7
TGTGCCAGCAGGCCATGGCGCTCTGCCTACAATGAGCAGTTCTTC CASRPWRSAYNEQFF - TRBV27 - TRBJ2-1
TGCGCCAGCAGCTTGGACAGGGCGGACTCACCCCTCCACTTT CASSLDRADSPLHF - TRBV5-1 - TRBJ1-6
TGTGCCAGCAGCTCCGCCGGGACAACGCATGGCTACACCTTC CASSSAGTTHGYTF - TRBV9 - TRBJ1-2
TGTGCCACCAGTGACCCCGGACAGGGTTTGGGAAACATTCAGTACTTC CATSDPGQGLGNIQYF - TRBV24-1 TRBD1 TRBJ2-4